The 25 T cell receptor beta chains presented below share a single source sample, sequenced in a study of CD8+CD57+ T cells in acquired aplastic anemia. For sequencing, patients were chosen who had shown expansion of CD8+CD57+ cells by flow cytometry. Profiles of TCR beta VDJ and CDR3 were generated from a genomic DNA template. TCRdb analysed the reads with MiXCR anew, one entry per CDR3 protein. In the table there are more than 95,000 distinct CDR3 sequences, approximately 41% of which are singletons. The source material was sorted CD4+, CD8+, or CD8+CD57+ T cells (not recorded which) from PBMCs. The receptors were sampled from a human donor with aplastic anemia.

In this sample, this clonotype turned up many times. J is TRBJ2-7 and V is TRBV9, with 8 bases aligning to TRBD1. Germline V gives CDR1 SGDLS, CDR2 YYNGEE. The CDR3 consists of 14 residues. J lost 4 bases, V lost 1 base, and 4 bases had no gene match. CDR3 sequence (DNA): TGTGCCAGCAGCGTAAGACAGGGGCAATACGAGCAGTACTTC. This codes for CASSVRQGQYEQYF.

On this clonotype: One base away lies a much larger clone, so this may be a sequencing read error. V gene TRBV6-1 combines with J gene TRBJ1-2; D is ambiguous. Trimming removed 6 bases from V and 2 bases from J, with 16 bases in between. The CDR3 loop spans 15 amino acids. Germline CDR1 is MNHNS and CDR2 is SASEGT. The CDR3 DNA reads TGTGCCAGCAGCCTTACGAGGGCGCAGAACTATGGCTACACCTTC. It translates to CASSLTRAQNYGYTF.

This chain connects TRBV6-1 to TRBJ2-5; no clear D gene. Trimming took 2 bases from V and 0 from J, leaving 13 bases between them. The CDR3 is 16 residues long. Germline V CDR1 and CDR2: MNHNS, SASEGT. CDR3 in DNA: TGTGCCAGCAGTGAACAGGAGAGAACTAACCAAGAGACCCAGTACTTC. This encodes CASSEQERTNQETQYF.

There are many counts of this clonotype. This chain uses TRBV3-1 with TRBJ1-5; D unresolved. This CDR3 is built from 15 residues. The V end lost 1 base, the J end lost 4 bases, and 11 bases lay between the germline ends. From germline, CDR1 is LGHDT and CDR2 YNNKEL (reference sequence). For the CDR3, the DNA is TGTGCCAGCAGCCAAGGTCACAGAGTGAATCAGCCCCAGCATTTT. Its translation: CASSQGHRVNQPQHF.

The chain couples TRBV25-1 to TRBJ1-6; the match to TRBD1 covers 7 bases. CDR1 is MGHDK, CDR2 SYGVNS, per germline. The ends lost 5 bases at V and 9 bases at J; junction bases unmatched: 10. This CDR3 region has 15 residues. The CDR3 DNA reads TGTGCCAGCAGTCCCCCCACAGGGGTTGGTTCACCCCTCCACTTT. It codes for CASSPPTGVGSPLHF.

The CDR3 spells CASGPIDRGITEAFF. The CDR3 DNA reads TGTGCCAGCGGTCCTATCGACAGGGGAATCACTGAAGCTTTCTTT. The rearrangement uses TRBV6-2 or TRBV6-3 and TRBJ1-1, with 8 bases matching TRBD1. Trimming took 8 bases from V and 4 from J; bases not matched to a gene: 12. The CDR3 has 15 amino acids. Germline V gene sequence: CDR1 MNHEY, CDR2 SVGEGT.

The CDR3 loop reads CAISDPRGYGYTF. In DNA, the CDR3 is TGTGCCATCAGTGACCCGAGGGGTTATGGCTACACCTTC. The chain joins TRBV10-3 to TRBJ1-2, with a tentative D call TRBD1 (5 bases). This CDR3 is 13 amino acids long. Germline values: CDR1 ENHRY, CDR2 SYGVKD. The germline V and J ends were trimmed by 3 bases and 5 bases, with 10 bases remaining between them.

Details on this clonotype: An end of the junction differs from the germline gene, which may be a read error. V usage is TRBV15 and J usage is TRBJ1-2; D is undetermined. CDR1 and CDR2 (germline): LNHNV, YYDKDF (reference sequence). CDR3 size: 13 residues. CDR3 coding DNA: TGTGCCAGCAGCCGGATGGGGAGCTATGGCTACACCTTC. It specifies CASSRMGSYGYTF.

This chain links TRBV7-8 with TRBJ2-7, with D possibly matching TRBD1 (6 bases). The CDR3 spans 16 residues. V was shortened by 5 bases and J by 0 bases, with 17 bases between the two germline ends. Germline V gene lookup returns CDR1 SGHVS and CDR2 FQNEAQ. Here the CDR3 DNA reads TGTGCCAGCAGCCCGAAGACAGGCCTCTCCTCCTACGAGCAGTACTTC. This sequence encodes CASSPKTGLSSYEQYF. The variable domain in full, completed from reference TRBV7-8 and TRBJ2-7, reads GAGVSQSPRYKVAKRGQDVALRCDPISGHVSLFWYQQALGQGPEFLTYFQNEAQLDKSGLPSDRFFAERPEGSVSTLKIQRTQQEDSAVYLCASSPKTGLSSYEQYFGPGTRLTVT.

This clonotype was seen at least ten times. V is TRBV20-1 and J is TRBJ2-5; 11 nucleotides agree with TRBD2. Germline values: CDR1 DFQATT, CDR2 SNEGSKA (reference sequence). V shed 1 base and J 4 bases; nucleotides not matched to a gene: 5. This CDR3 comprises 15 residues. Here the CDR3 reads CSARGSSGGRETQYF. For the CDR3, the DNA is TGCAGTGCTAGAGGATCTAGCGGGGGGAGAGAGACCCAGTACTTC.

This clonotype was detected ten times or more. The genes are TRBV7-3 and TRBJ1-6, with unresolved D. CDR1 is SGHTA and CDR2 is FQGTGA in the germline V gene. The CDR3 extends over 14 amino acids. Trimming cost V 3 bases and J 8 bases, with 11 bases left between them. The CDR3 nucleotides are TGTGCCAGCAGCTTGGGGATGAGGGATTCACCCCTCCACTTT. It is translated as CASSLGMRDSPLHF.

The chain links TRBV6-1 to TRBJ2-3; TRBD1 matches 7 bases. Germline V gives CDR1 MNHNS, CDR2 SASEGT. V shed 7 bases and J 0 bases; nucleotides not matched to a gene: 13. The CDR3 is made up of 17 amino acids. CDR3 DNA sequence: TGTGCCAGCAACCATAATGGATGGGGACAGAGCACAGATACGCAGTATTTT. Its protein product is CASNHNGWGQSTDTQYF.

This clonotype has a single count. The rearrangement uses TRBV2 and TRBJ1-2; the D gene is possibly TRBD1 (6 bases). From germline, CDR1 is SNHLY and CDR2 FYNNEI. V was cut by 6 bases and J by 8 bases, with 16 bases left in between. The CDR3 runs 13 residues. The CDR3 spells CASRALTGIGYTF. The CDR3, as DNA: TGTGCCAGCAGGGCCCTGACAGGAATCGGCTACACCTTC.

This clonotype was detected many times. V usage is TRBV5-5 and J usage is TRBJ1-6, with D possibly matching TRBD1 (5 bases). The germline gives CDR1 SGHKS, CDR2 YYEKEE (reference sequence). This CDR3 comprises 15 residues. The V end lost 5 bases, the J end lost 1 base, and 10 bases lay between the germline ends. The CDR3 sequence: CASSREGSYNSPLHF. CDR3 nucleotides: TGTGCCAGCAGTCGCGAGGGGTCCTATAATTCACCCCTCCACTTT.

This clonotype is a singleton in its sample. V and J are TRBV6-5 and TRBJ1-2, with 8 bases identical to TRBD1. CDR1 MNHEY and CDR2 SVGAGI come from the germline V gene. This CDR3 spans 14 amino acids. Trimming cost V 4 bases and J 4 bases; bases outside gene matches: 5. CDR3 region: CASSLQGGGYGYTF. In DNA form, the CDR3 reads TGTGCCAGCAGTTTACAGGGGGGTGGCTATGGCTACACCTTC.

This clonotype was counted ten times or more. The rearrangement joins TRBV2 to TRBJ1-4; a possible D gene is TRBD1 (5 bases). Germline CDR1 reads SNHLY; CDR2 reads FYNNEI. The V end lost 6 bases, the J end lost 11 bases, and 22 bases lay between the germline ends. The CDR3 runs to 15 residues. In DNA, the CDR3 is TGTGCCAGCAGGGATGACAGAGGGAAATCACGGAAACTGTTTTTT. Translated: CASRDDRGKSRKLFF.

This clonotype has a count of ten or more. The chain links TRBV7-2 to TRBJ2-5; D remains ambiguous. Germline V lookup: CDR1 SGHTA, CDR2 FQGNSA. The CDR3 sequence is 11 residues long. V dropped 2 bases and J dropped 4 bases, with 2 bases sitting between them. CDR3 nucleotide sequence: TGTGCCAGCAGCTTAATAGAGACCCAGTACTTC. It yields the protein CASSLIETQYF.

This clonotype was detected ten times or more. The chain couples TRBV20-1 to TRBJ2-3; maybe TRBD1 (6 bases). Trimming cost V 0 bases and J 4 bases, with 14 bases left between them. CDR1 and CDR2 (germline): DFQATT, SNEGSKA (reference sequence). The CDR3 consists of 15 residues. CDR3 protein: CSARDLTGLPDTQYF. CDR3 nucleotide sequence: TGCAGTGCTAGAGATCTGACAGGCTTACCAGATACGCAGTATTTT.

This clonotype was seen more than once but under ten times. This chain joins TRBV10-3 and TRBJ1-5; D remains ambiguous. Germline V gene sequence: CDR1 ENHRY, CDR2 SYGVKD. Trimming pared 7 bases from V and 2 bases from J, leaving 18 bases between. CDR3 length: 16 amino acids. The CDR3 coding sequence is TGTGCCATCAACGCTGGCACAGCGATTGGCAATCAGCCCCAGCATTTT. It encodes CAINAGTAIGNQPQHF.

Of note for this clonotype: The junction departs from the called germline gene at one end, perhaps through a read error. The chain joins TRBV5-4 to TRBJ2-7; 7 bases agree with TRBD1. The germline gives CDR1 SGHNT, CDR2 YYREEE (reference sequence). The CDR3 is 15 residues long. The CDR3 spells CASSSGRGISYKQYF. The CDR3 bases are TGTGCCAGTAGCTCGGGCAGGGGGATCTCCTACAAGCAGTACTTC.

The table lists this clonotype with many counts. V and J are TRBV12-3 or TRBV12-4 and TRBJ2-4; D possibly corresponds to TRBD2 (6 bases). This CDR3 is built from 14 residues. Between the trimmed V and J ends, which lost 6 bases and 11 bases, there was a span of 20 bases. CDR3 nucleotide sequence: TGTGCCAGCAGCAGGACGGGAGCCCCAGGCGTTCAGTACTTC. It yields the protein CASSRTGAPGVQYF.

This clonotype has only a few counts. The J gene is TRBJ1-1, the V gene TRBV6-1; a possible D gene is TRBD1 (5 bases). CDR1 and CDR2 (germline): MNHNS, SASEGT. This CDR3 has 18 residues. Trimming pared 4 bases from V and 1 base from J, leaving 22 bases between. CDR3 in DNA: TGTGCCAGCAGTGGAGCGAGGACAAGCCGTATTAAGAACACTGAAGCTTTCTTT. It specifies CASSGARTSRIKNTEAFF.

Ten or more counts support this clonotype. The chain has TRBV5-6 and TRBJ1-5, with D possibly matching TRBD1 (6 bases). This CDR3 comprises 15 residues. Germline CDR1 reads SGHDT; CDR2 reads YYEEEE. Deletions cut 2 bases from V and 4 bases from J, with 13 bases between. The CDR3 sequence: CASSLQGSGNQPQHF. DNA of the CDR3: TGTGCCAGCAGCTTACAGGGATCAGGGAATCAGCCCCAGCATTTT.

Of note for this clonotype: The junction departs from germline at one end; a sequencing error may be responsible. The CDR3 is CASGLGDHPYGQYF. In DNA, the CDR3 is TGTGCCAGCGGCTTAGGTGATCACCCCTACGGGCAGTACTTC. This sequence joins TRBV7-8 and TRBJ2-7; D is uncertain. CDR3 length: 14 amino acids. Per germline, CDR1 SGHVS and CDR2 FQNEAQ.

This clonotype came up many times. This chain uses TRBV5-1 with TRBJ2-3, with D possibly TRBD2 on 5 matching bases. The V end was cut by 7 bases, the J end by 2 bases, with 11 bases between. The length of the CDR3 is 13 residues. Germline V CDR1 and CDR2: SGHRS, YFSETQ. Here the CDR3 DNA reads TGCGCCAGCGGCCCCGGGGTCACAGATACGCAGTATTTT. Its protein product is CASGPGVTDTQYF.